Following are 22 T cell receptor beta chains from one sample sequenced in a study of blood T cell repertoires in COVID-19. Sequencing used immunoSEQ multiplex PCR; TCRdb keeps in-frame clones, though not all of them. The sample shows fewer than 200,000 clones, roughly 85% of them seen only once. Sequenced: PBMCs or T cells enriched from blood (not recorded which). Receptors were obtained from a man aged 55 to 69 who had recovered from COVID-19.

The gene calls are TRBV7-9 and TRBJ1-2; 10 positions agree with TRBD1. Germline CDR1 is SEHNR and CDR2 is FQNEAQ (reference sequence). V lost 1 base to trimming and J lost 3 bases; unmatched junction nucleotides: 8. This CDR3 contains 17 residues. The CDR3 sequence: CASSLGPPGQGDYGYTF. The CDR3 DNA reads as TGTGCCAGCAGCTTAGGTCCCCCCGGACAGGGGGACTATGGCTACACCTTC.

This rearrangement joins TRBV14 to TRBJ1-4; the D gene is possibly TRBD1 (6 bases). Trimming stripped 2 bases from V and 0 bases from J, with 10 bases between. The CDR3 is 16 amino acids. In germline, CDR1 is SGHDN, CDR2 FVKESK. This CDR3 is CASSQLDSATNEKLFF. DNA of the CDR3: TGTGCCAGCAGCCAATTGGACAGTGCAACTAATGAAAAACTGTTTTTT.

The chain couples TRBV6-1 to TRBJ2-6; 7 nucleotides agree with TRBD2. V gave up 3 bases and J gave up 1 base; unmatched junction bases: 3. The CDR3 runs to 16 residues. Germline V lookup: CDR1 MNHNS, CDR2 SASEGT. The CDR3 here is CASSDRAGSGANVLTF. The CDR3 DNA follows: TGTGCCAGCAGTGATCGAGCGGGGTCTGGGGCCAACGTCCTGACTTTC.

The chain has TRBV19 and TRBJ2-2; 8 nucleotides line up with TRBD1. Germline V lookup: CDR1 LNHDA, CDR2 SQIVND (reference sequence). The J segment lost 7 bases and the V segment lost 4 bases, leaving 11 bases of the junction unmatched. The CDR3 consists of 16 residues. The DNA of the CDR3 is TGTGCCAGTAGTAGGGGGACGCAGGGGGCAGTCGGGGAGCTGTTTTTT. This sequence encodes CASSRGTQGAVGELFF. Using reference TRBV19 and TRBJ2-2 for the parts outside the CDR3, the full variable domain is DGGITQSPKYLFRKEGQNVTLSCEQNLNHDAMYWYRQDPGQGLRLIYYSQIVNDFQKGDIAEGYSVSREKKESFPLTVTSAQKNPTAFYLCASSRGTQGAVGELFFGEGSRLTVL.

The chain joins TRBV5-4 to TRBJ1-1; possible D gene TRBD1, 6 bases. V lost 4 bases and J 0 bases, leaving 13 bases between the germline ends. Germline values: CDR1 SGHNT, CDR2 YYREEE (reference sequence). CDR3 size: 15 residues. CDR3 DNA: TGTGCCAGCAGCAAAAGACAGGCGCTGAACACTGAAGCTTTCTTT. It yields the protein CASSKRQALNTEAFF. The variable domain in full, with the rest retrieved from reference TRBV5-4 and TRBJ1-1, is ETGVTQSPTHLIKTRGQQVTLRCSSQSGHNTVSWYQQALGQGPQFIFQYYREEENGRGNFPPRFSGLQFPNYSSELNVNALELDDSALYLCASSKRQALNTEAFFGQGTRLTVV.

This clone was seen just once. This chain joins TRBV27 and TRBJ2-1; no clear D gene. The CDR3 loop spans 12 amino acids. V lost 6 bases, J lost 6 bases, and 9 bases lay in between. Germline lookup yields CDR1 MNHEY and CDR2 SMNVEV (reference sequence). As DNA, the CDR3 is TGTGCCAGCAGACAATTGTTCAATGAGCAGTTCTTC. Its translation is CASRQLFNEQFF.

This chain uses TRBV19 with TRBJ1-2; weak D call: TRBD1 (6 bases). Germline-derived CDR1 and CDR2 are LNHDA and SQIVND (reference sequence). Trimming removed 10 bases at V and 5 bases at J, with 23 bases between. This CDR3 is 15 amino acids long. The CDR3 here is CATTEGDRGPYGYTF. For the CDR3, the DNA is TGTGCCACCACTGAGGGGGATCGGGGCCCTTATGGCTACACCTTC.

About this clone itself: Within the sample, other DNA sequences also encode this same CDR3. The rearrangement uses TRBV3-1 (or the pseudogene TRBV3-2) and TRBJ2-2; weak D call: TRBD1 (6 bases). Per germline, CDR1 LGHDT and CDR2 YNNKEL (reference sequence). Trimming took off 3 bases at V and 5 bases at J, with 10 bases between the two ends. The CDR3 consists of 14 residues. CDR3 coding DNA: TGTGCCAGCAGCCAGGGGGCGGGTACCGGGGAGCTGTTTTTT. It is translated as CASSQGAGTGELFF.

The rearrangement uses TRBV27 and TRBJ2-1; TRBD2 agrees at 9 bases. The CDR3 loop spans 17 amino acids. The ends lost 2 bases at V and 2 bases at J; junction bases unmatched: 7. The germline V gene encodes CDR1 MNHEY and CDR2 SMNVEV (reference sequence). CDR3 amino acids: CASSLTLAGDPYNEQFF. The CDR3 DNA is TGTGCCAGCAGTTTAACCTTAGCGGGAGACCCCTACAATGAGCAGTTCTTC.

The chain recombines TRBV7-9 with TRBJ2-5; the D gene is possibly TRBD2 (6 bases). Germline CDR1 SEHNR, CDR2 FQNEAQ (reference sequence). Trimming removed 0 bases from V and 5 bases from J, with 19 bases in between. The CDR3 contains 17 residues. CDR3 protein: CASSLASRWKGGETQYF. CDR3 DNA sequence: TGTGCCAGCAGCTTAGCGTCCCGGTGGAAGGGAGGTGAGACCCAGTACTTC.

The rearrangement links TRBV5-4 to TRBJ1-2; tentatively, D is TRBD1 (6 bases). CDR3 length: 18 amino acids. V was trimmed by 0 bases and J by 6 bases, leaving 24 bases between them. Germline V gene lookup returns CDR1 SGHNT and CDR2 YYREEE (reference sequence). The DNA of the CDR3 is TGTGCCAGCAGCTTGGCCGACAGCTCCAACAGAAAGGGGGATGGCTACACCTTC. Its translation is CASSLADSSNRKGDGYTF.

The chain uses TRBV4-1 and TRBJ2-1, with D tentatively TRBD2 (6 bases). The V end lost 1 base, the J end lost 5 bases, and 9 bases lay between the germline ends. Germline V gene lookup returns CDR1 MGHRA and CDR2 YSYEKL. CDR3 length: 14 residues. The CDR3 region is CASSQVSGDNEQFF. The CDR3 DNA reads as TGCGCCAGCAGCCAAGTCTCGGGAGACAATGAGCAGTTCTTC.

This chain links TRBV28 with TRBJ1-5, with no clear D. Germline V gene data show CDR1 as MDHEN and CDR2 as SYDVKM. This CDR3 is 12 amino acids long. Trimming shortened V by 7 bases and J by 2 bases, and 6 bases separated the two germline ends. CDR3 nucleotide sequence: TGTGCCAGCATGAGCGGCAATCAGCCCCAGCATTTT. Translating it yields CASMSGNQPQHF.

This chain joins TRBV28 and TRBJ2-7, with D perhaps matching TRBD1 (6 bases). The V gene lost 10 bases and the J gene lost 4 bases, with 20 bases spanning the gap. Germline V CDR1 and CDR2: MDHEN, SYDVKM. The CDR3 covers 14 residues. CDR3 nucleotides: TGTGCCATCAACGGCTGGGGGCCAAAGTACGAGCAGTACTTC. Residues: CAINGWGPKYEQYF.

The chain couples TRBV10-3 to TRBJ1-2, with 11 positions matching TRBD1. V shed 0 bases, J shed 5 bases, and the junction held 5 bases outside the gene matches. CDR1 and CDR2 from the germline V gene are ENHRY and SYGVKD. CDR3 length: 16 amino acids. The CDR3 protein is CAISESRTGGRYGYTF. The CDR3 DNA reads TGTGCCATCAGTGAGTCTAGGACAGGGGGCCGTTATGGCTACACCTTC.

The gene calls are TRBV19 and TRBJ2-6, with TRBD1 identical over 10 bases. Germline CDR1 and CDR2: LNHDA and SQIVND (reference sequence). The CDR3 runs to 17 residues. Trimming removed 6 bases from V and 0 bases from J; junction bases left unmatched: 5. The CDR3 DNA follows: TGTGCCAGTAGCAGACAGGGGGCCTTCTCTGGGGCCAACGTCCTGACTTTC. As protein: CASSRQGAFSGANVLTF.

The chain combines TRBV7-8 with TRBJ1-5; 8 bases match TRBD1. The CDR3 runs to 16 residues. CDR1 SGHVS and CDR2 FQNEAQ come from the germline V gene. Trimming took 1 base from V and 0 from J; bases not matched to a gene: 2. CDR3 residues: CASSLVGTGSNQPQHF. CDR3 nucleotides: TGTGCCAGCAGCTTAGTGGGGACAGGTAGCAATCAGCCCCAGCATTTT.

V and J are TRBV7-9 and TRBJ1-6; the match to TRBD1 covers 12 bases. Germline CDR1 is SEHNR and CDR2 is FQNEAQ (reference sequence). The CDR3 length is 19 residues. V shed 3 bases and J 9 bases; nucleotides not matched to a gene: 15. The CDR3 bases are TGTGCCAGCAGCTTGGGCGATTACCGGGACAGGGGGCGCGGTTCACCCCTCCACTTT. Its protein product is CASSLGDYRDRGRGSPLHF.

The chain links TRBV5-4 to TRBJ2-2, with D maybe TRBD1 (5 bases). Germline CDR1 reads SGHNT; CDR2 reads YYREEE (reference sequence). V lost 5 bases and J 4 bases, leaving 21 bases between the germline ends. The CDR3 is made up of 17 amino acids. In nucleotides, the CDR3 is TGTGCCAGCAGTTCAACCGACAGATCCCCCGGCACCGGGGAGCTGTTTTTT. As protein: CASSSTDRSPGTGELFF.

This chain connects TRBV7-6 to TRBJ2-3, with unresolved D. Looked up from germline, CDR1 is SGHVS and CDR2 is FNYEAQ. V was trimmed by 2 bases and J by 1 base, leaving 10 bases between them. This CDR3 region has 15 residues. The CDR3, as DNA: TGTGCCAGCAGCTTAAACACAATTCGCACAGATACGCAGTATTTT. Translated, it gives CASSLNTIRTDTQYF.

This clone came up a few times. The V and J genes are TRBV5-4 and TRBJ2-3, with 14 bases lining up with TRBD2. Germline CDR1 is SGHNT and CDR2 is YYREEE (reference sequence). With 3 bases clipped from V and 3 bases from J, the junction kept 6 bases outside the gene matches. There are 17 residues in the CDR3. CDR3 amino acids: CASSSPRLAGGTDTQYF. The CDR3 coding sequence is TGTGCCAGCAGCTCGCCGCGACTAGCGGGGGGGACAGATACGCAGTATTTT.

The rearrangement links TRBV5-4 to TRBJ1-2; possible D gene TRBD1, 5 bases. The ends were cut back, 4 bases at V and 10 bases at J, with 14 bases in the middle. Germline-derived CDR1 and CDR2 are SGHNT and YYREEE (reference sequence). The CDR3 loop spans 12 amino acids. CDR3 DNA sequence: TGTGCCAGCAGCGCGGGACGGCGAGACTACACCTTC. Translating gives CASSAGRRDYTF.